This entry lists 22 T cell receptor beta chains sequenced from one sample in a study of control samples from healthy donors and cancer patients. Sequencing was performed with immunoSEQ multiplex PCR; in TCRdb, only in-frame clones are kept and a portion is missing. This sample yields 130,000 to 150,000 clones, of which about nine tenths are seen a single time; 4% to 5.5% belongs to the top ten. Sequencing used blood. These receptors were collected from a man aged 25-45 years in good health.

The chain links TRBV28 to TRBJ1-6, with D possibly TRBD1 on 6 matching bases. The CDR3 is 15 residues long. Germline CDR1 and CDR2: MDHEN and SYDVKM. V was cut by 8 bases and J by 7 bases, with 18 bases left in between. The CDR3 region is CASGVGQIINSPLHF. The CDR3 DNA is TGTGCCAGCGGGGTTGGACAGATAATAAATTCACCCCTCCACTTT.

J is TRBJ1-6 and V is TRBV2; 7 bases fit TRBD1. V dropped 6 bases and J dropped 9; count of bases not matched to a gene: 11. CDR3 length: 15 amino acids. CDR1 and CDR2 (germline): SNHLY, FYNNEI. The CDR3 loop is CASSPEGAVGSPLHF. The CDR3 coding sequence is TGTGCCAGCAGCCCTGAGGGGGCTGTTGGTTCACCCCTCCACTTT.

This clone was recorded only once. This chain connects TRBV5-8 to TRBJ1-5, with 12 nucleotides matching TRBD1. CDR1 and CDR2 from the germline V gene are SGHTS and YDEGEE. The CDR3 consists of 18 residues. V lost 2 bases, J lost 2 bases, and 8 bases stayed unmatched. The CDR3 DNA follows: TGTGCCAGCAGCTTAGGGACAGGGGGCATTCAGGGCAATCAGCCCCAGCATTTT. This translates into CASSLGTGGIQGNQPQHF.

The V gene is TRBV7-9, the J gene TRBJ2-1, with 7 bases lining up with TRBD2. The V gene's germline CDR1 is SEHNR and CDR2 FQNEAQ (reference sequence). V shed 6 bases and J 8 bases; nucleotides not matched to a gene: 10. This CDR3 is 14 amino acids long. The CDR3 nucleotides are TGTGCCAGCAGGGGATCGGGAGGAGGGGATGAGCAGTTCTTC. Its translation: CASRGSGGGDEQFF.

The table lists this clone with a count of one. The CDR3 DNA sequence: TGTGCCAGCAGCCGGGGATGGGGACTAGCGGGGACGACCGGGGAGCTGTTTTTT. It is translated as CASSRGWGLAGTTGELFF. The V call is TRBV11-3, the J call TRBJ2-2; 13 nucleotides agree with TRBD2. Germline V gives CDR1 SGHNT, CDR2 YENEEA. Germline trimming cut 5 bases from V and 5 bases from J; bases unmatched to any gene: 11. The CDR3 extends over 18 amino acids.

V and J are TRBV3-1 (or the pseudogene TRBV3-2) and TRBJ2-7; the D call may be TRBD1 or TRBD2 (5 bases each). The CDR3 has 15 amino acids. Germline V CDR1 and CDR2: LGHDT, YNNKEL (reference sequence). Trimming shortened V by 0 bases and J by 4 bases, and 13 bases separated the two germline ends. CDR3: CASSQDGATVYEQYF. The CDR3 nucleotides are TGTGCCAGCAGCCAAGACGGGGCCACGGTTTACGAGCAGTACTTC.

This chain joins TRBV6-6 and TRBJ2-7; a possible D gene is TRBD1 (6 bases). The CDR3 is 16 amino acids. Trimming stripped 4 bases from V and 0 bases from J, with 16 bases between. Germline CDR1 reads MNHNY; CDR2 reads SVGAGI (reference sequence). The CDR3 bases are TGTGCCAGCAGTTTGAGACAGGAGTTCTTCTCCTACGAGCAGTACTTC. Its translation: CASSLRQEFFSYEQYF.

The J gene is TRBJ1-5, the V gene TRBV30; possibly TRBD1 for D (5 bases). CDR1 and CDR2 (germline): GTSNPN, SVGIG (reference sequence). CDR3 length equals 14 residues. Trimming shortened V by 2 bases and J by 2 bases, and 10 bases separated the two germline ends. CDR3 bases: TGTGCCTGGAGTTATGGGGGTGGCAATCAGCCCCAGCATTTT. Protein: CAWSYGGGNQPQHF.

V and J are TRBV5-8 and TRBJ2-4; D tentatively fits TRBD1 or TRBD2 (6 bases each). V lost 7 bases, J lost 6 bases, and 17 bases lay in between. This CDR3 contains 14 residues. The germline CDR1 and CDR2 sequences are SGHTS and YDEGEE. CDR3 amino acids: CASAPRGPRNIQYF. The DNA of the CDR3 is TGTGCCAGCGCCCCTCGGGGGCCTAGAAACATTCAGTACTTC.

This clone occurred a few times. The CDR3, as DNA: TGCAGCGTTGAAGGGCACTACGAGCAGTACTTC. It encodes CSVEGHYEQYF. The genes are TRBV29-1 and TRBJ2-7; D is uncertain. This CDR3 contains 11 residues. Trimming removed 1 base at V and 3 bases at J, with 4 bases between. Per germline, CDR1 SQVTM and CDR2 ANQGSEA.

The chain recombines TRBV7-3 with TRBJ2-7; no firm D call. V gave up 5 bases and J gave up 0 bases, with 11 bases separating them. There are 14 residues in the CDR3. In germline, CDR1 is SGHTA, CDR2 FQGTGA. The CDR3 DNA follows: TGTGCCAGCAGCCTGACCCGAAACTCCTACGAGCAGTACTTC. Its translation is CASSLTRNSYEQYF.

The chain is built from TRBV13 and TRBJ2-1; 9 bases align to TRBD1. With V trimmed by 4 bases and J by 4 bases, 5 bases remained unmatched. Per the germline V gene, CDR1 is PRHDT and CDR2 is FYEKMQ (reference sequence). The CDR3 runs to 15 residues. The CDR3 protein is CASSSGTGIYNEQFF. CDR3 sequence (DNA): TGTGCCAGCAGCTCCGGGACAGGGATATACAATGAGCAGTTCTTC. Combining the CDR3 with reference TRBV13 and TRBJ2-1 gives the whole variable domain AAGVIQSPRHLIKEKRETATLKCYPIPRHDTVYWYQQGPGQDPQFLISFYEKMQSDKGSIPDRFSAQQFSDYHSELNMSSLELGDSALYFCASSSGTGIYNEQFFGPGTRLTVL.

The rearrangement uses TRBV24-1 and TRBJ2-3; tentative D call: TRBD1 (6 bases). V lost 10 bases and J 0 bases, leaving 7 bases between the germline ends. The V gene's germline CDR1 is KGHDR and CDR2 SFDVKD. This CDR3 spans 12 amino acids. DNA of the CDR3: TGTGCCACGGGGACAAGCACAGATACGCAGTATTTT. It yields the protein CATGTSTDTQYF.

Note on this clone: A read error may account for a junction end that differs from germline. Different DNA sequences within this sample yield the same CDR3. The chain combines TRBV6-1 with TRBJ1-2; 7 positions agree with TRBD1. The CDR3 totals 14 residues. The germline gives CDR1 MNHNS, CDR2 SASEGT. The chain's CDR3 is CASSEGTANYGYTF. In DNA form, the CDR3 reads TGTGCCAGCAGCGAAGGGACAGCCAACTATGGCTACACCTTC.

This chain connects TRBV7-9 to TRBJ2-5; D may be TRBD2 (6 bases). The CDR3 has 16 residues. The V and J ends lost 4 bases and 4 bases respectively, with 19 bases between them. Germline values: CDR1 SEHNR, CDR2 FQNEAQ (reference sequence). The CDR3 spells CASSSERDWPIETQYF. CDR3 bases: TGTGCCAGCAGCTCCGAGAGGGACTGGCCGATAGAGACCCAGTACTTC.

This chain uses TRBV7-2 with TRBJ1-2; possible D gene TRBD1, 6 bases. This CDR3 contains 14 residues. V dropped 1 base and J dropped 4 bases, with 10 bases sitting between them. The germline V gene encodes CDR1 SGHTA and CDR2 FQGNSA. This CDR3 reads CASSLGGLGYGYTF. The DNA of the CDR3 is TGTGCCAGCAGCTTAGGGGGGCTGGGCTATGGCTACACCTTC.

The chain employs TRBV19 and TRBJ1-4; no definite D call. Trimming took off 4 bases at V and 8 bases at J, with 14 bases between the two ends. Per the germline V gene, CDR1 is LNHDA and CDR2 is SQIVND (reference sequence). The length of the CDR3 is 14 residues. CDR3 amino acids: CASSTTAATEKLFF. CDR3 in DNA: TGTGCCAGTAGTACGACGGCCGCCACCGAAAAACTGTTTTTT.

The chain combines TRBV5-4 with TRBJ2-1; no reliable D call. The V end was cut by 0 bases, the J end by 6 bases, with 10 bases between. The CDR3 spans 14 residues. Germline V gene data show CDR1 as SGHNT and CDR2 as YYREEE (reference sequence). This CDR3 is CASSLEGSSNEQFF. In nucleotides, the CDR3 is TGTGCCAGCAGCTTGGAAGGTAGCAGCAATGAGCAGTTCTTC.

CDR3 in amino acids: CASSQGGQGMLGGYTF. CDR3 DNA: TGCGCCAGCAGCCAAGGGGGACAGGGGATGTTGGGCGGCTACACCTTC. The chain employs TRBV4-1 and TRBJ1-2, with 10 bases fitting TRBD1. The CDR3 runs 16 residues. Germline CDR1 MGHRA, CDR2 YSYEKL. V trimming: 1 base; J trimming: 8 bases; junction bases outside the gene matches: 10.

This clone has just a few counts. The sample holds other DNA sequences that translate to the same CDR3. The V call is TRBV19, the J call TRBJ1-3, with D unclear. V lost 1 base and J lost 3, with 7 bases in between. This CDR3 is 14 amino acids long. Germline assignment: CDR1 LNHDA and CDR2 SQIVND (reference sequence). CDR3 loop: CASSIVGSGNTIYF. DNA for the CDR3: TGTGCCAGTAGTATAGTAGGCAGTGGAAACACCATATATTTT.

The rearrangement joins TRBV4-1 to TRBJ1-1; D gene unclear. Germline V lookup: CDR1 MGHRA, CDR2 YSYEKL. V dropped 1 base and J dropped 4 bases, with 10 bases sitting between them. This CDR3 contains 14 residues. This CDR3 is CASSQGRLSTEAFF. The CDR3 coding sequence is TGCGCCAGCAGCCAAGGACGGTTGTCCACTGAAGCTTTCTTT.

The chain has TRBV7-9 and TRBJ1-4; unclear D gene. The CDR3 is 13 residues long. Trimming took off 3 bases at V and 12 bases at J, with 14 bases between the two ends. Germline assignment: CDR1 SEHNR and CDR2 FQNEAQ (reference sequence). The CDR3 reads CASSLGSMNQLFF. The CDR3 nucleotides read TGTGCCAGCAGCTTGGGCTCAATGAATCAACTGTTTTTT.